The T cell receptor beta chain described here comes from a study of identical twins. TCRdb re-analysed the 5' RACE reads in MiXCR, keeping a single row per CDR3 protein. Of a few hundred thousand distinct CDR3 sequences listed, 7.5% to 10% were seen once; the top ten hold 3%. CDR1 and CDR2 from the germline V gene are PRHDT and FYEKMQ (reference sequence). The CDR3 length is 14 residues. V gave up 7 bases and J gave up 2 bases; unmatched junction bases: 5. The same data also went into a second study, on yellow fever vaccine responses in identical twins.

The V gene is TRBV13, the J gene TRBJ2-7, with 10 bases matching TRBD1. This TCR came from a woman aged 18-35 years in good health. Material: PBMCs. The CDR3 reads CASKPGTGAYEQYF. CDR3 in DNA: TGTGCCAGCAAGCCTGGGACAGGGGCCTACGAGCAGTACTTC. Using reference TRBV13 and TRBJ2-7 for the parts outside the CDR3, the full variable domain is AAGVIQSPRHLIKEKRETATLKCYPIPRHDTVYWYQQGPGQDPQFLISFYEKMQSDKGSIPDRFSAQQFSDYHSELNMSSLELGDSALYFCASKPGTGAYEQYFGPGTRLTVT.